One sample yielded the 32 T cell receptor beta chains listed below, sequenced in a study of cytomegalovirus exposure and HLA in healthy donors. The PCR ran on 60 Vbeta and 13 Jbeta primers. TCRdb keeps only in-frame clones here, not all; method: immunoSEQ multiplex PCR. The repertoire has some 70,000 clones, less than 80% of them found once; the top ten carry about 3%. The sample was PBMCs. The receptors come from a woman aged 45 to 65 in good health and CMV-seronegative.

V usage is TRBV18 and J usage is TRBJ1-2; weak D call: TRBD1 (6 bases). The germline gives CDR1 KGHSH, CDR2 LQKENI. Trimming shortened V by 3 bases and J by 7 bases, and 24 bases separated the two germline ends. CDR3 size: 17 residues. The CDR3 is CASSPSSYREPRSGYTF. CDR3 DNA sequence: TGTGCCAGCTCACCCTCCTCATACAGGGAACCCCGGAGTGGCTACACCTTC. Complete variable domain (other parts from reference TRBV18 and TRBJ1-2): NAGVMQNPRHLVRRRGQEARLRCSPMKGHSHVYWYRQLPEEGLKFMVYLQKENIIDESGMPKERFSAEFPKEGPSILRIQQVVRGDSAAYFCASSPSSYREPRSGYTFGSGTRLTVV.

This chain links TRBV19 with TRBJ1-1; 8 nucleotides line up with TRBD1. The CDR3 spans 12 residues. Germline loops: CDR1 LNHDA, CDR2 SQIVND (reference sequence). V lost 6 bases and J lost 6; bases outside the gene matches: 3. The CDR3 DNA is TGTGCCAGTAGCAAACAGGGGGCTGAAGCTTTCTTT. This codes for CASSKQGAEAFF. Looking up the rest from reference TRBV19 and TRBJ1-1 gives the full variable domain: DGGITQSPKYLFRKEGQNVTLSCEQNLNHDAMYWYRQDPGQGLRLIYYSQIVNDFQKGDIAEGYSVSREKKESFPLTVTSAQKNPTAFYLCASSKQGAEAFFGQGTRLTVV.

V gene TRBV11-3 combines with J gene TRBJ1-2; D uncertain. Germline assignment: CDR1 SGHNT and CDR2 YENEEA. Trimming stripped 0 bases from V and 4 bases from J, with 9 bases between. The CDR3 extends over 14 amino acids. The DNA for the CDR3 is TGTGCCAGCAGCTTAGATGTCACGGTCTATGGCTACACCTTC. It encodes CASSLDVTVYGYTF.

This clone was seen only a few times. The CDR3, as DNA: TGTGCCAGCAGTTTACGTCTGGGGGCGAGCAATCAGCCCCAGCATTTT. This gives the protein CASSLRLGASNQPQHF. The V gene is TRBV27, the J gene TRBJ1-5; possibly TRBD1 for D (6 bases). V gave up 2 bases and J gave up 1 base, with 12 bases separating them. CDR3 size: 16 residues. In germline, CDR1 is MNHEY, CDR2 SMNVEV (reference sequence).

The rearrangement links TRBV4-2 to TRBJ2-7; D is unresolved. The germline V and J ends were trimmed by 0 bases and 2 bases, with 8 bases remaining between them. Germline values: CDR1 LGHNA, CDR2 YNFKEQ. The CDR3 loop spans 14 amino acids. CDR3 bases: TGTGCCAGCAGCCAAGAAAACCGAGCCTACGAGCAGTACTTC. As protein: CASSQENRAYEQYF.

Written as DNA, the CDR3 is TGTGCCAGCAGCCACCTACAGGGGGCCTACGAGCAGTACTTC. Amino acids: CASSHLQGAYEQYF. V and J are TRBV27 and TRBJ2-7, with TRBD1 matching 8 bases. Trimming cost V 6 bases and J 2 bases; bases outside gene matches: 6. The CDR3 is 14 residues long. Per the germline V gene, CDR1 is MNHEY and CDR2 is SMNVEV (reference sequence).

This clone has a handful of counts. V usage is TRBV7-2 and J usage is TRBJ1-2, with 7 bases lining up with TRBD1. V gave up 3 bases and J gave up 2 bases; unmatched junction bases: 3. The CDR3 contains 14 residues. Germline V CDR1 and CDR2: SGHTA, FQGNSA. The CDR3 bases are TGTGCCAGCAGCTTGGGACAGAACAACTATGGCTACACCTTC. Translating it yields CASSLGQNNYGYTF.

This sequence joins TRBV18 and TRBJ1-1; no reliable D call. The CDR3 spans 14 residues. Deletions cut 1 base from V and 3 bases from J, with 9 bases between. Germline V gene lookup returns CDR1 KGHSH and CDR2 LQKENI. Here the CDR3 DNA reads TGTGCCAGCTCACCACAGACGCGGGACACTGAAGCTTTCTTT. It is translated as CASSPQTRDTEAFF.

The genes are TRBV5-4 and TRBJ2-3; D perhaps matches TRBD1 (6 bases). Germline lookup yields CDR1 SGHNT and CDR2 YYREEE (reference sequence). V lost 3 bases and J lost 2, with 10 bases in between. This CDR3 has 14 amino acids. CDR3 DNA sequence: TGTGCCAGCAGCTCTGGACAGATCACAGATACGCAGTATTTT. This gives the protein CASSSGQITDTQYF.

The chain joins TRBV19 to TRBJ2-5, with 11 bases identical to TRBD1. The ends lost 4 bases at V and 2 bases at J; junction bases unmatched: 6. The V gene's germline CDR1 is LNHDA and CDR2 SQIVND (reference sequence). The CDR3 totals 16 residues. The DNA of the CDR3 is TGTGCCAGTAGTAGGACAGGGGGCTCGGGTCAAGAGACCCAGTACTTC. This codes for CASSRTGGSGQETQYF.

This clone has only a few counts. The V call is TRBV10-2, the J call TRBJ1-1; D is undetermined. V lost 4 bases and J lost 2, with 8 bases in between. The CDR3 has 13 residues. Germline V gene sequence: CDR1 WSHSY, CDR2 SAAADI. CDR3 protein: CASSVEKNTEAFF. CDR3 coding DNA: TGCGCCAGCAGTGTAGAGAAAAACACTGAAGCTTTCTTT.

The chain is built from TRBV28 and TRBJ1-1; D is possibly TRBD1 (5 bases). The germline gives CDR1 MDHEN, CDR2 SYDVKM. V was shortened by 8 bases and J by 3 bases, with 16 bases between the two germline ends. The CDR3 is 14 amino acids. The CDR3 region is CASYWGVSDTEAFF. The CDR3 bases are TGTGCCAGCTACTGGGGGGTTTCGGACACTGAAGCTTTCTTT.

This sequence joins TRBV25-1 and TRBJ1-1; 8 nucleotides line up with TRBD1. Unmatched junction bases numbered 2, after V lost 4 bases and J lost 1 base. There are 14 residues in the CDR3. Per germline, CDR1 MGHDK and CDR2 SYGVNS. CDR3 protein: CASSGQGRNTEAFF. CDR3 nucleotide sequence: TGTGCCAGCAGTGGACAGGGGAGGAACACTGAAGCTTTCTTT.

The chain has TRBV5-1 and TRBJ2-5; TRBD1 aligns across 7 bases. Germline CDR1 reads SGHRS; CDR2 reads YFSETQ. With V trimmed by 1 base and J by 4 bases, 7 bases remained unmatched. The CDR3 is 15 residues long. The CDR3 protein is CASSLNLGGVETQYF. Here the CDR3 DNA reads TGCGCCAGCAGCTTGAATCTAGGGGGCGTAGAGACCCAGTACTTC.

CDR3 sequence reads: CASSPYVGGANEKLFF. The CDR3 nucleotides read TGTGCCAGCAGCCCCTATGTAGGGGGGGCTAATGAAAAACTGTTTTTT. The V call is TRBV9, the J call TRBJ1-4; a weak D match, TRBD1 (6 bases). Deletions cut 4 bases from V and 3 bases from J, with 16 bases between. In germline, CDR1 is SGDLS, CDR2 YYNGEE. The CDR3 is 16 residues long.

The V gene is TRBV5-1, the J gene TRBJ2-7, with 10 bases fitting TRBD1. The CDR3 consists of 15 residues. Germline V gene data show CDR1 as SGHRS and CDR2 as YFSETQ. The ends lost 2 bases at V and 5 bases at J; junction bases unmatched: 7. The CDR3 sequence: CASSLTGTGVDEQYF. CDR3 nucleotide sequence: TGCGCCAGCAGCTTAACCGGGACAGGGGTTGACGAGCAGTACTTC.

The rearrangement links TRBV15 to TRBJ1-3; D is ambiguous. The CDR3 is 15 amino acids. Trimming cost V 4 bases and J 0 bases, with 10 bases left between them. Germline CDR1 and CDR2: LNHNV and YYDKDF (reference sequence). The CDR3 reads CATSKRADSGNTIYF. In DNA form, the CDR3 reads TGTGCCACCAGCAAAAGAGCTGACTCTGGAAACACCATATATTTT. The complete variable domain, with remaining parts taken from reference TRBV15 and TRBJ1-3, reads DAMVIQNPRYQVTQFGKPVTLSCSQTLNHNVMYWYQQKSSQAPKLLFHYYDKDFNNEADTPDNFQSRRPNTSFCFLDIRSPGLGDTAMYLCATSKRADSGNTIYFGEGSWLTVV.

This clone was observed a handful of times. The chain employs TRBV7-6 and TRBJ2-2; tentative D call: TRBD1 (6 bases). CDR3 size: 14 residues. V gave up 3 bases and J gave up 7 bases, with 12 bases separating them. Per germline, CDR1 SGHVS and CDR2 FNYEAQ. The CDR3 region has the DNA TGTGCCAGCAGCTTTTCAGGGGCAGTCGGGGAGCTGTTTTTT. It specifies CASSFSGAVGELFF. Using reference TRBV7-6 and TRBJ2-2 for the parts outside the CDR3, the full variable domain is GAGVSQSPRYKVTKRGQDVALRCDPISGHVSLYWYRQALGQGPEFLTYFNYEAQQDKSGLPNDRFSAERPEGSISTLTIQRTEQRDSAMYRCASSFSGAVGELFFGEGSRLTVL.

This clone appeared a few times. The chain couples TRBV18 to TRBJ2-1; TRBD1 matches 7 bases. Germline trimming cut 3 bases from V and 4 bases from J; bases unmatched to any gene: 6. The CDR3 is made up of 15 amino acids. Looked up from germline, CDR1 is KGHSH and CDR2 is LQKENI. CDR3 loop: CASSPREQGYNEQFF. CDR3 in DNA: TGTGCCAGCTCACCCCGGGAACAGGGGTACAATGAGCAGTTCTTC.

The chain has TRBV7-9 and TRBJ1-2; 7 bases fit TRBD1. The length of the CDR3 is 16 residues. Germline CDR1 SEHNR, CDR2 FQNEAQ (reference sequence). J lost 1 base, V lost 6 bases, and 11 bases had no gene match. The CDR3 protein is CASRDTGTASNYGYTF. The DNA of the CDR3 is TGTGCCAGCAGGGATACCGGGACAGCAAGTAACTATGGCTACACCTTC.

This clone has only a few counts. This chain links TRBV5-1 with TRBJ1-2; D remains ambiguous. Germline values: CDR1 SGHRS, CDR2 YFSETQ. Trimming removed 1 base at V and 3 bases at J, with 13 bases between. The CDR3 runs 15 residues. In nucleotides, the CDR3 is TGCGCCAGCAGCTTGCCGTTCAGCGAGGACTATGGCTACACCTTC. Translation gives CASSLPFSEDYGYTF.

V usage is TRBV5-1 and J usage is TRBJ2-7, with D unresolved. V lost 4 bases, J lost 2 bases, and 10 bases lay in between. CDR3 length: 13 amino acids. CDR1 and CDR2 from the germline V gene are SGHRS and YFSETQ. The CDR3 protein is CASSEVGPYEQYF. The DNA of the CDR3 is TGCGCCAGCAGCGAGGTGGGTCCCTACGAGCAGTACTTC.

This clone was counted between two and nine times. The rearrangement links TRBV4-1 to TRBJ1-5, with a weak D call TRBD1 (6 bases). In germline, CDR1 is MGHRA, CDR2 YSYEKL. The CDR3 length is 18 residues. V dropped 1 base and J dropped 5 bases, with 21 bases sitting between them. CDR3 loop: CASSQVLAQGGKDQPQHF. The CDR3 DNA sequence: TGCGCCAGCAGCCAAGTCCTGGCACAGGGCGGAAAAGATCAGCCCCAGCATTTT.

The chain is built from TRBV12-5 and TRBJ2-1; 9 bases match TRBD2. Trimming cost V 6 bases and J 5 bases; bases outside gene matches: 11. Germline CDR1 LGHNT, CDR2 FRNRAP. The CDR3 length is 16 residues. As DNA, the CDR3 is TGTGCTAGTGGCCCACGGCGGGCGGGAGGGCACAATGAGCAGTTCTTC. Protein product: CASGPRRAGGHNEQFF.

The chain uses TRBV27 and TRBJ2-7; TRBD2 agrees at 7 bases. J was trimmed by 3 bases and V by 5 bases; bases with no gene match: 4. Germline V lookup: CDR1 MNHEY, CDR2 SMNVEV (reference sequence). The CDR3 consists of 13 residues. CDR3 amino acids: CASSASGGYEQYF. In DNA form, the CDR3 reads TGTGCCAGCAGTGCCTCGGGGGGCTACGAGCAGTACTTC.

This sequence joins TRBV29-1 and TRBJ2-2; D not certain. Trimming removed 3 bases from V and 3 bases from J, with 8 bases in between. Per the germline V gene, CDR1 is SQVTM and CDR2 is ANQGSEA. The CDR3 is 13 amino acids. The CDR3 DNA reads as TGCAGCGTTGATACGCTATACACCGGGGAGCTGTTTTTT. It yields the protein CSVDTLYTGELFF.

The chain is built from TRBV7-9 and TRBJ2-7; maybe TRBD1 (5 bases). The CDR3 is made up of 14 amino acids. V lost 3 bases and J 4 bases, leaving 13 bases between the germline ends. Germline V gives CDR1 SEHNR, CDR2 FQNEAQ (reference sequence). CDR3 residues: CASSLAGLAYEQYF. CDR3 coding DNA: TGTGCCAGCAGCTTGGCAGGGCTGGCATACGAGCAGTACTTC.

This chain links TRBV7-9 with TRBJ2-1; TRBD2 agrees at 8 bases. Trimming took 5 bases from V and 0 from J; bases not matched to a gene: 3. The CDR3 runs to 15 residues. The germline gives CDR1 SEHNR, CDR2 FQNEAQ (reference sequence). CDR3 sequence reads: CASSRLAGSYNEQFF. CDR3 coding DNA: TGTGCCAGCAGCCGGCTAGCGGGCTCCTACAATGAGCAGTTCTTC.

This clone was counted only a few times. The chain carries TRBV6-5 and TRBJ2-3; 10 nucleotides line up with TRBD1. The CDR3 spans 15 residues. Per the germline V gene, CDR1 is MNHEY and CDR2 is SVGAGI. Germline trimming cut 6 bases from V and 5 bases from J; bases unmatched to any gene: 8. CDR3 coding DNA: TGTGCCAGCAGCCGCCGACAGGGGGCGGGAGATACGCAGTATTTT. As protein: CASSRRQGAGDTQYF.

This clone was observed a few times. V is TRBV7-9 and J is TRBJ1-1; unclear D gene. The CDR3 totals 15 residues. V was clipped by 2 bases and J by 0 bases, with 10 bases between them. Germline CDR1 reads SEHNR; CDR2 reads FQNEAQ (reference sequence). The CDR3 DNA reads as TGTGCCAGCAGCTTATATGCCACGGTGAACACTGAAGCTTTCTTT. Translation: CASSLYATVNTEAFF.

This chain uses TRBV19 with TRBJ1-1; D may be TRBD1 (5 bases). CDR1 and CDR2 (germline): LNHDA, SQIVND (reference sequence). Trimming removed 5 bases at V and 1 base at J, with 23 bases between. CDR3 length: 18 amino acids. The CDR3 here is CASSPSPRGKRSNTEAFF. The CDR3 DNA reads TGTGCCAGTAGTCCGTCCCCTCGGGGGAAAAGATCGAACACTGAAGCTTTCTTT. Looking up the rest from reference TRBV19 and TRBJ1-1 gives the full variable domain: DGGITQSPKYLFRKEGQNVTLSCEQNLNHDAMYWYRQDPGQGLRLIYYSQIVNDFQKGDIAEGYSVSREKKESFPLTVTSAQKNPTAFYLCASSPSPRGKRSNTEAFFGQGTRLTVV.

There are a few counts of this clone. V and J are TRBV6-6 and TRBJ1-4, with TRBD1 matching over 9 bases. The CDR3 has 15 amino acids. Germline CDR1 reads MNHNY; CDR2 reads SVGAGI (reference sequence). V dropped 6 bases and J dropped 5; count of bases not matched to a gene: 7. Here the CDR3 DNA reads TGTGCCAGCAGCTCCAGAGGGACAGGGAATGAAAAACTGTTTTTT. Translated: CASSSRGTGNEKLFF.